The clone carrying this T cell receptor beta chain was seen a few times. Its cognate antigen is unknown. Germline values: CDR1 MNHEY, CDR2 SVGAGI. J gave up 0 bases and V 4 bases, and 8 bases lay outside the gene matches. This CDR3 spans 16 amino acids. Each CDR3 protein is one row after TCRdb ran MiXCR on the 5' RACE reads. The table lists under 450,000 distinct CDR3 sequences, approximately 22% of them singletons. These data belong to a study of CD8 T cells in ankylosing spondylitis. Study outcomes and limitations: With a CD8+ phenotype, disease-linked clones were relatively rare in peripheral blood. As reported, disease-linked clones showed significant enrichment in matched ankylosing spondylitis synovial fluid.

The rearrangement joins TRBV6-5 to TRBJ2-7, with 8 positions matching TRBD1. This receptor was obtained from a male donor with ankylosing spondylitis or in good health (not recorded which). Sequenced material: blood, either unsorted or a sorted T cell fraction (not recorded which). The CDR3 DNA is TGTGCCAGCAGTTCCCGCGACAGGGGCTACTCCTACGAGCAGTACTTC. It specifies CASSSRDRGYSYEQYF.